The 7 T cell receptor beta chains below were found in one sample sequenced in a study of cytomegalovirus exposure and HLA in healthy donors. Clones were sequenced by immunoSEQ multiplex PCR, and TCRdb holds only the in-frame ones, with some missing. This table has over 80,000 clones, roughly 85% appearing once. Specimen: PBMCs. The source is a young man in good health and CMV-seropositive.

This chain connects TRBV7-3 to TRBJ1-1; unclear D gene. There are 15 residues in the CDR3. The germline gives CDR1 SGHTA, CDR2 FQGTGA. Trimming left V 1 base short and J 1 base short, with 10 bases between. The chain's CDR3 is CASSLRAPPNTEAFF. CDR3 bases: TGTGCCAGCAGCTTAAGGGCTCCCCCGAACACTGAAGCTTTCTTT.

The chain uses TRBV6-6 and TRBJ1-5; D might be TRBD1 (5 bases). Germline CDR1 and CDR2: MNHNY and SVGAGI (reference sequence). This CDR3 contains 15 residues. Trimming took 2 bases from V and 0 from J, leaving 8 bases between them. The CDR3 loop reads CASSYQGYSNQPQHF. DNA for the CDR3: TGTGCCAGCAGTTACCAGGGATATAGCAATCAGCCCCAGCATTTT.

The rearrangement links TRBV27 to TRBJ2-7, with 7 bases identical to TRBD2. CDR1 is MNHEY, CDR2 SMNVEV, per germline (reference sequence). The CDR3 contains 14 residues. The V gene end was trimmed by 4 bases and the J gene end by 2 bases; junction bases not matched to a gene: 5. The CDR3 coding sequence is TGTGCCAGCAGTTCCGGGACTACCACCTACGAGCAGTACTTC. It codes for CASSSGTTTYEQYF.

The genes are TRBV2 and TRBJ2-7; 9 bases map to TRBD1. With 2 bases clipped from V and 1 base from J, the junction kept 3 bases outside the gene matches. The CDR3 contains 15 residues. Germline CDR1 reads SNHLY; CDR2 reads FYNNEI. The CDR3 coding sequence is TGTGCCAGCAGTGAACAGGGACAGGGATCCTACGAGCAGTACTTC. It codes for CASSEQGQGSYEQYF.

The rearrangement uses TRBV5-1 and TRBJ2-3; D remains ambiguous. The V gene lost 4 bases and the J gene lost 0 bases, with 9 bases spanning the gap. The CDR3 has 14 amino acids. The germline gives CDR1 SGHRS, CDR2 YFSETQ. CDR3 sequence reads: CASSTTFSTDTQYF. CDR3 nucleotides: TGCGCCAGCAGCACCACTTTTAGCACAGATACGCAGTATTTT.

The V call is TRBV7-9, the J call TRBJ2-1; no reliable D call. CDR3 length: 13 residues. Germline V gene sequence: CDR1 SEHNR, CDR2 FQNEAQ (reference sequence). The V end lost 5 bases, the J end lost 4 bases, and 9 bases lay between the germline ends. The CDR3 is CASSPQDYNEQFF. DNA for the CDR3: TGTGCCAGCAGCCCACAAGATTACAATGAGCAGTTCTTC.

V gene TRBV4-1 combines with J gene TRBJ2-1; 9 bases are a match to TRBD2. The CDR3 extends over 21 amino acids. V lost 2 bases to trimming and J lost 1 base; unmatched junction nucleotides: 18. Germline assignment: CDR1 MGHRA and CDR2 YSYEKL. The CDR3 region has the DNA TGCGCCAGCAGCCAACCAGGGTCACTCAGTCGGCGGGAGGGGTCCTACAATGAGCAGTTCTTC. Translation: CASSQPGSLSRREGSYNEQFF.